The rows below give T cell receptor beta chains drawn from one sample of a study of T cells in Graves' hyperthyroidism and ophthalmopathy. MiXCR was run by TCRdb on the multiplex PCR reads, yielding one entry per CDR3 protein. The sample has roughly 800,000 distinct CDR3 sequences; around 39% are singletons. The sequencing input was blood. The receptors were sampled from a man aged 18 to 29 with Graves' hyperthyroidism. Both conserved end residues are part of each CDR3. The order of the fields is V gene, D gene, clone size, J gene, CDR3 protein, CDR3 DNA. The D gene is left open where the match is weak. Rows may omit the clone size; those that give it use once, few, many or a size class.

>TRBV4-1|TRBD2|NA|TRBJ2-7
CASSRGTSGTGEQYF
TGCGCCAGCAGCCGGGGGACTAGCGGGACGGGCGAGCAGTACTTC
>TRBV29-1|NA|NA|TRBJ2-7
CSSHEGPYEQYF
TGCAGCTCTCACGAAGGCCCCTACGAGCAGTACTTC
>TRBV7-9|NA|many|TRBJ1-1
CASSPGWDTEAFF
TGTGCCAGCAGCCCCGGTTGGGACACTGAAGCTTTCTTT
>TRBV20-1|TRBD2|many|TRBJ2-5
CSATLGLAGAPAQYF
TGCAGTGCAACTTTGGGACTAGCGGGGGCACCTGCCCAGTACTTC
>TRBV15|NA|NA|TRBJ2-7
CATSRDRSSYEQYF
TGTGCCACCAGCAGGGACCGCAGCTCCTACGAGCAGTACTTC
>TRBV7-9|NA|NA|TRBJ2-5
CAASGDSSRETQYF
TGTGCCGCGTCAGGAGACAGTTCTCGAGAGACCCAGTACTTC
>TRBV7-9|TRBD2|NA|TRBJ2-7
CASSQAPSGGAYEQYF
TGTGCCAGCAGCCAAGCCCCTAGCGGAGGAGCCTACGAGCAGTACTTC
>TRBV12-3/TRBV12-4|TRBD1|NA|TRBJ1-2
CASSLRRTGANYGYTF
TGTGCCAGCAGTTTAAGGCGGACAGGGGCTAACTATGGCTACACCTTC
>TRBV20-1|NA|many|TRBJ2-5
CSAAGFETQYF
TGCAGTGCCGCAGGGTTCGAGACCCAGTACTTC
>TRBV2|TRBD1|NA|TRBJ2-3
CASRRQGSTDTQYF
TGTGCCAGCAGGAGACAGGGGAGCACAGATACGCAGTATTTT
>TRBV6-5|TRBD1|NA|TRBJ2-5
CASSYTGGGGETQYF
TGTGCCAGCAGTTACACAGGGGGCGGGGGAGAGACCCAGTACTTC
>TRBV10-3|TRBD1|many|TRBJ1-3
CAIKGDRDGNTIYF
TGTGCCATCAAAGGAGACAGGGATGGAAACACCATATATTTT
>TRBV10-2|NA|NA|TRBJ1-5
CASSEMVGGPQHF
TGCGCCAGCAGTGAGATGGTGGGAGGGCCCCAGCATTTT
>TRBV11-1|NA|NA|TRBJ2-2
CASEVMNTGELFF
TGTGCCAGCGAGGTCATGAACACCGGGGAGCTGTTTTTT
>TRBV6-5|TRBD1|NA|TRBJ1-4
CASSYRQGREKLFF
TGTGCCAGCAGCTATCGACAGGGTCGGGAAAAACTGTTTTTT
>TRBV7-2|NA|many|TRBJ1-1
CASSHLYLPEAFF
TGTGCCAGCAGCCACCTCTATTTACCTGAAGCTTTCTTT
>TRBV20-1|TRBD1|few|TRBJ1-1
CSAAQGASTEAFF
TGCAGTGCTGCCCAGGGGGCCTCCACTGAAGCTTTCTTT
>TRBV20-1|NA|NA|TRBJ2-7
CSARDTQDTFAYEQYF
TGCAGTGCTAGAGACACGCAGGATACGTTTGCCTACGAGCAGTACTTC
>TRBV29-1|NA|many|TRBJ2-7
CSVEVVGREQYF
TGCAGCGTTGAAGTAGTGGGGCGCGAGCAGTACTTC
>TRBV20-1|NA|NA|TRBJ1-4
CSAAPASQNEKLFF
TGCAGTGCTGCCCCGGCCAGTCAGAATGAAAAACTGTTTTTT
>TRBV2|NA|many|TRBJ1-1
CASSQRQVYTEAFF
TGTGCCAGCAGCCAAAGACAGGTCTACACTGAAGCTTTCTTT
>TRBV12-3/TRBV12-4|TRBD2|NA|TRBJ2-7
CASSSLVSGMHEQYF
TGTGCCAGCAGCTCCTTGGTTAGCGGGATGCACGAGCAGTACTTC
>TRBV9|NA|many|TRBJ2-5
CASSVEATFGETQYF
TGTGCCAGCAGCGTAGAGGCGACGTTTGGGGAGACCCAGTACTTC
>TRBV7-3|TRBD1|few|TRBJ2-2
CASSSGQGGYSGELFF
TGTGCCAGCAGCTCGGGACAGGGCGGGTATTCCGGGGAGCTGTTTTTT